The sequence of this T cell receptor beta chain was determined in a study of cytomegalovirus exposure and HLA in healthy donors. The CDR3 totals 14 residues. The germline V gene encodes CDR1 MGHDK and CDR2 SYGVNS. PCR was performed using 60 Vbeta and 13 Jbeta primers. Profiling relied on immunoSEQ multiplex PCR, and the TCRdb table lists in-frame clones only, not all of them. In the table there are around 190,000 clones, 65% to 80% of which are singletons. The TCR comes from a woman aged 40 to 50 in good health and CMV-seronegative. Material for sequencing was PBMCs. This chain uses TRBV25-1 with TRBJ2-5; D possibly corresponds to TRBD1 (7 bases). TRBJ2-7 matches the DNA end more closely, so the J call is doubtful. CDR3 nucleotide sequence: TGTGCCAGCAGTGAATGGAGCCAGGGGGGCGAGCAGTACTTC. Its translation is CASSEWSQGGEQYF.